The present T cell receptor beta chain was sequenced within a study of type 1 regulatory T cells. TCRdb processed the reads anew with MiXCR; each CDR3 protein has one entry. The sample has 80,000 to 100,000 distinct CDR3 sequences, less than 40% seen once; the top ten hold around 2.3%. This clonotype was recorded once. The V gene's germline CDR1 is SQVTM and CDR2 ANQGSEA. The germline V and J ends were trimmed by 5 bases and 4 bases, with 5 bases remaining between them. This CDR3 comprises 10 residues. The clonotype originates from a human donor in good health. The chain couples TRBV29-1 to TRBJ2-5; D gene uncertain. What was sequenced was CD4+ T cells, either the whole sample or a sorted fraction (not recorded which). CDR3 bases: TGCAGCGTTAAAGGAGAGACCCAGTACTTC. It encodes CSVKGETQYF.